A single sample gave rise to the 25 T cell receptor beta chains below, sequenced in a study of OX40 agonist ivuxolimab in advanced cancers. Library method: the immunoSEQ multiplex PCR assay. Imported from immuneACCESS, the table was reduced by TCRdb to in-frame sequences with V and J called. These copies leave out some clones; in studies compared against another copy, an unresolved V gene accounts for under half, and the cause of the remainder is not known. The sample table shows fewer than 85,000 clones, and about 87% are seen once. Approximately 11% of the sample belongs to the ten largest clones. The sequencing used CD4+ or CD8+ T cells sorted from blood, collected in a trial of the OX40 agonist ivuxolimab. Receptor source: an adult with an advanced solid tumor such as melanoma, head and neck, liver or kidney cancer.

The rearrangement links TRBV6-1 to TRBJ1-6; D may be TRBD1 (5 bases). CDR1 and CDR2 (germline): MNHNS, SASEGT. This CDR3 comprises 15 residues. V dropped 0 bases and J dropped 10 bases, with 13 bases sitting between them. The CDR3 loop reads CASSEASQGWSPLHF. CDR3 coding DNA: TGTGCCAGCAGTGAAGCTAGTCAGGGTTGGTCACCCCTCCACTTT.

The rearrangement links TRBV9 to TRBJ2-3; D tentatively fits TRBD1 or TRBD2 (6 bases each). The CDR3 runs to 14 residues. Trimming removed 0 bases from V and 4 bases from J, with 9 bases in between. Germline-derived CDR1 and CDR2 are SGDLS and YYNGEE. In nucleotides, the CDR3 is TGTGCCAGCAGCGTAGGGGGGGCTTCAGATACGCAGTATTTT. Translating gives CASSVGGASDTQYF.

V gene TRBV6-1 combines with J gene TRBJ2-7; TRBD2 agrees at 7 bases. This CDR3 comprises 15 residues. V lost 2 bases and J lost 6; bases outside the gene matches: 10. Germline V gives CDR1 MNHNS, CDR2 SASEGT. The CDR3 protein is CASSEWGGSAAEQYF. In nucleotides, the CDR3 is TGTGCCAGCAGTGAATGGGGCGGGAGTGCTGCCGAGCAGTACTTC.

The chain is built from TRBV19 and TRBJ1-1; the match to TRBD1 covers 7 bases. V shed 4 bases, J shed 0 bases, and the junction held 11 bases outside the gene matches. Germline-derived CDR1 and CDR2 are LNHDA and SQIVND (reference sequence). This CDR3 spans 17 amino acids. The CDR3 reads CASSTPGGEEVNTEAFF. The DNA of the CDR3 is TGTGCCAGTAGTACCCCAGGGGGGGAAGAGGTGAACACTGAAGCTTTCTTT.

V is TRBV5-1 and J is TRBJ2-7, with 9 bases identical to TRBD1. CDR1 and CDR2 from the germline V gene are SGHRS and YFSETQ. J gave up 3 bases and V 4 bases, and 11 bases lay outside the gene matches. This CDR3 comprises 16 residues. The DNA for the CDR3 is TGCGCCAGCAGCGGAGGACAGGGGAACATAGTCTACGAGCAGTACTTC. As protein: CASSGGQGNIVYEQYF.

The chain uses TRBV5-1 and TRBJ2-3; D call uncertain. CDR1 and CDR2 (germline): SGHRS, YFSETQ. The ends were cut back, 6 bases at V and 2 bases at J, with 16 bases in the middle. The CDR3 runs 15 residues. This CDR3 is CASIPGTSVTDTQYF. DNA of the CDR3: TGCGCCAGCATCCCTGGCACGAGTGTCACAGATACGCAGTATTTT.

The chain uses TRBV4-1 and TRBJ2-7; D is perhaps TRBD1 or TRBD2 (5 bases each). Looked up from germline, CDR1 is MGHRA and CDR2 is YSYEKL. The CDR3 runs 15 residues. Trimming removed 0 bases at V and 9 bases at J, with 18 bases between. The CDR3, as DNA: TGCGCCAGCAGCCAAGATCTTGCAGGGCCCCGGGGGCAGTACTTC. Encoded protein: CASSQDLAGPRGQYF.

The J gene is TRBJ2-1, the V gene TRBV27, with unresolved D. V lost 5 bases and J lost 13, with 24 bases in between. Germline CDR1 and CDR2: MNHEY and SMNVEV (reference sequence). This CDR3 is 15 amino acids long. CDR3 bases: TGTGCCAGCAGTCTGCTCCGAAGTTTTATGGCAGATCAGTTCTTC. Its protein product is CASSLLRSFMADQFF.

The DNA of the CDR3 is TGTGCCAGCAGCTTATACGGCGGGACAACCACAGATACGCAGTATTTT. Protein product: CASSLYGGTTTDTQYF. The chain combines TRBV5-4 with TRBJ2-3; D is possibly TRBD1 or TRBD2 (6 bases each). The CDR3 covers 16 residues. From germline, CDR1 is SGHNT and CDR2 YYREEE (reference sequence). V lost 2 bases and J 2 bases, leaving 15 bases between the germline ends. Combining the CDR3 with reference TRBV5-4 and TRBJ2-3 gives the whole variable domain ETGVTQSPTHLIKTRGQQVTLRCSSQSGHNTVSWYQQALGQGPQFIFQYYREEENGRGNFPPRFSGLQFPNYSSELNVNALELDDSALYLCASSLYGGTTTDTQYFGPGTRLTVL.

This chain links TRBV27 with TRBJ2-1; unclear D gene. The germline V and J ends were trimmed by 6 bases and 2 bases, with 17 bases remaining between them. Germline V gene sequence: CDR1 MNHEY, CDR2 SMNVEV (reference sequence). This CDR3 contains 16 residues. This CDR3 reads CASSNPPEGPYNEQFF. DNA of the CDR3: TGTGCCAGCAGCAACCCCCCGGAAGGTCCCTACAATGAGCAGTTCTTC.

The V and J genes are TRBV10-3 and TRBJ1-2; no definite D call. The CDR3 consists of 15 residues. Trimming stripped 1 base from V and 7 bases from J, with 16 bases between. From germline, CDR1 is ENHRY and CDR2 SYGVKD. CDR3 nucleotide sequence: TGTGCCATCAGTGAGTTCCAGGATATGGATGTTGGCTACACCTTC. Residues: CAISEFQDMDVGYTF.

This chain links TRBV7-9 with TRBJ1-2, with D unresolved. The germline V gene has CDR1 SEHNR and CDR2 FQNEAQ (reference sequence). The CDR3 consists of 13 residues. The V and J ends lost 1 base and 7 bases respectively, with 10 bases between them. The CDR3 reads CASSLENRGGYTF. CDR3 nucleotides: TGTGCCAGCAGCTTAGAAAACCGGGGTGGCTACACCTTC. The variable domain in full, completed from reference TRBV7-9 and TRBJ1-2, reads DTGVSQNPRHKITKRGQNVTFRCDPISEHNRLYWYRQTLGQGPEFLTYFQNEAQLEKSRLLSDRFSAERPKGSFSTLEIQRTEQGDSAMYLCASSLENRGGYTFGSGTRLTVV.

J is TRBJ2-3 and V is TRBV5-1, with D hard to call. CDR3 length equals 11 residues. Looked up from germline, CDR1 is SGHRS and CDR2 is YFSETQ. V lost 7 bases, J lost 2 bases, and 5 bases lay in between. The CDR3 nucleotides read TGCGCCAGCGGACCCACAGATACGCAGTATTTT. Amino acid sequence: CASGPTDTQYF.

The V call is TRBV25-1, the J call TRBJ2-1; 11 bases are a match to TRBD1. The CDR3 has 17 amino acids. V shed 8 bases and J 1 base; nucleotides not matched to a gene: 10. Per germline, CDR1 MGHDK and CDR2 SYGVNS. CDR3 loop: CASYGTGGENSYNEQFF. The CDR3 DNA is TGTGCCAGCTACGGGACAGGGGGGGAAAATTCCTACAATGAGCAGTTCTTC.

The rearrangement uses TRBV4-2 and TRBJ1-2; D is perhaps TRBD1 (6 bases). Germline lookup yields CDR1 LGHNA and CDR2 YNFKEQ. The CDR3 runs 14 residues. V was shortened by 1 base and J by 4 bases, with 10 bases between the two germline ends. In DNA, the CDR3 is TGTGCCAGCAGCCAAGGAGGGGGAAGCTATGGCTACACCTTC. It is translated as CASSQGGGSYGYTF.

The chain links TRBV19 to TRBJ2-3; 10 nucleotides align to TRBD1. This CDR3 comprises 20 residues. Germline trimming cut 5 bases from V and 4 bases from J; bases unmatched to any gene: 21. Germline CDR1 and CDR2: LNHDA and SQIVND (reference sequence). Here the CDR3 DNA reads TGTGCCAGTAGTGGAGACAGGGGGCTGTTGGCGGGGGCCCCCCCAGATACGCAGTATTTT. Translating it yields CASSGDRGLLAGAPPDTQYF.

This clone was observed once. V usage is TRBV10-3 and J usage is TRBJ2-7, with 8 bases that match TRBD2. The CDR3 contains 15 residues. The trim removed 6 bases at V and 4 bases at J, leaving 11 bases unmatched. Germline CDR1 ENHRY, CDR2 SYGVKD. The CDR3 coding sequence is TGTGCCATCAGCACGCCGGATCGGGGGGGTTACGAGCAGTACTTC. As protein: CAISTPDRGGYEQYF.

The chain couples TRBV25-1 to TRBJ2-5, with D possibly being TRBD1 or TRBD2 (5 bases each). CDR1 and CDR2 (germline): MGHDK, SYGVNS. This CDR3 has 17 amino acids. Between the trimmed V and J ends, which lost 3 bases and 0 bases, there was a span of 17 bases. The CDR3 sequence: CASSESLGRMYQETQYF. DNA for the CDR3: TGTGCCAGCAGTGAGTCTCTGGGACGGATGTACCAAGAGACCCAGTACTTC.

This clone was found a few times. The V call is TRBV29-1, the J call TRBJ2-4, with 10 nucleotides matching TRBD2. V lost 7 bases, J lost 0 bases, and 12 bases stayed unmatched. The CDR3 has 17 amino acids. The germline V gene encodes CDR1 SQVTM and CDR2 ANQGSEA. This CDR3 reads CSARTSGDFLAKNIQYF. CDR3 nucleotide sequence: TGCAGCGCCCGGACTAGCGGAGATTTTCTAGCCAAAAACATTCAGTACTTC. Combining the CDR3 with reference TRBV29-1 and TRBJ2-4 gives the whole variable domain SAVISQKPSRDICQRGTSLTIQCQVDSQVTMMFWYRQQPGQSLTLIATANQGSEATYESGFVIDKFPISRPNLTFSTLTVSNMSPEDSSIYLCSARTSGDFLAKNIQYFGAGTRLSVL.

The rearrangement joins TRBV19 to TRBJ2-7; D uncertain. Germline assignment: CDR1 LNHDA and CDR2 SQIVND (reference sequence). The CDR3 covers 11 residues. The germline V and J ends were trimmed by 2 bases and 7 bases, with 6 bases remaining between them. The CDR3 region is CASSILGEQYF. In DNA, the CDR3 is TGTGCCAGTAGTATACTGGGGGAGCAGTACTTC.

This clone is a singleton in its sample. V is TRBV7-8 and J is TRBJ2-4, with 8 bases aligning to TRBD2. J lost 6 bases, V lost 1 base, and 2 bases had no gene match. This CDR3 region has 14 residues. From germline, CDR1 is SGHVS and CDR2 FQNEAQ. The CDR3 region has the DNA TGTGCCAGCAGCTTAGAAGCGGGAGCAAACATTCAGTACTTC. Protein product: CASSLEAGANIQYF.

The V and J genes are TRBV19 and TRBJ2-1, with 8 bases lining up with TRBD2. The germline gives CDR1 LNHDA, CDR2 SQIVND (reference sequence). V trimming: 7 bases; J trimming: 3 bases; junction bases outside the gene matches: 8. The CDR3 runs 15 residues. The DNA for the CDR3 is TGTGCCAGTACCACGGGACTAGGGGTCTACAATGAGCAGTTCTTC. Amino acid sequence: CASTTGLGVYNEQFF.

This clone was observed once. The rearrangement joins TRBV27 to TRBJ2-5; the D is unclear. Germline values: CDR1 MNHEY, CDR2 SMNVEV (reference sequence). The CDR3 extends over 14 amino acids. Trimming cost V 5 bases and J 1 base, with 11 bases left between them. This CDR3 is CASSPGFGQETQYF. In DNA, the CDR3 is TGTGCCAGCAGTCCAGGTTTTGGCCAAGAGACCCAGTACTTC.

A few counts support this clone. The V and J genes are TRBV10-3 and TRBJ1-4; perhaps TRBD1 as D (5 bases). Trimming stripped 6 bases from V and 5 bases from J, with 7 bases between. Germline CDR1 is ENHRY and CDR2 is SYGVKD. This CDR3 contains 12 residues. The CDR3 loop reads CAISPGNEKLFF. The CDR3 DNA follows: TGTGCCATCAGCCCAGGGAATGAAAAACTGTTTTTT.

V and J are TRBV16 and TRBJ2-7, with D perhaps TRBD1 or TRBD2 (5 bases each). The germline V gene has CDR1 KGHSY and CDR2 FQNENV. The CDR3 is made up of 12 amino acids. The V and J ends lost 1 base and 6 bases respectively, with 7 bases between them. For the CDR3, the DNA is TGTGCCAGCAGCCAATGGGACGGCGAGCAGTACTTC. Amino acids: CASSQWDGEQYF.